This T cell receptor (beta chain) is drawn from a study of blood T cell repertoires in COVID-19. TCRdb's copy holds only in-frame clones and misses some; the assay was immunoSEQ multiplex PCR. Of 390,000 or so clones in the sample, 90% were seen once. This clonotype originated in a man aged 18-30 years with active or convalescent COVID-19. Sequenced material: peripheral blood.

The CDR3 bases are TGTGCCAGCAGTTCCTTACAGGGGAAGGGTGAAAAACTGTTTTTT. Residues: CASSSLQGKGEKLFF. The genes are TRBV6-2 or TRBV6-3 and TRBJ1-4; the match to TRBD1 covers 7 bases. The CDR3 totals 15 residues. CDR1 and CDR2 (germline): MNHEY, SVGEGT. Trimming at V came to 4 bases and at J to 7 bases, leaving 9 bases not matched to a gene.